This TCR beta chain was recorded in a study of shared clonotypes between healthy human individuals. Study background: Per-donor plates numbered three CD4 naive, three CD4 memory, two CD8 naive and one CD8 memory. Study observations and caveats: Sampling was confined to blood; repertoires within tissues likely differ.

The CDR3 is 14 residues long. Germline values: CDR1 MNHEY, CDR2 SMNVEV (reference sequence). V lost 5 bases to trimming and J lost 0 bases, with 11 bases between them. Note on this clone: Its antigen is not known.

The donors, healthy adults who were HIV-negative, had experienced no recent acute infections or vaccinations. As originally analysed: Junction-only sequences produced by ImmunoSEQ had no quality scores, so filtering differed. Sequenced by immunoSEQ multiplex PCR; TCRdb stores in-frame clones only, minus some. V, J and clone size were drawn from that table, and D and trimming were deduced from the DNA. The repertoire consists of about 2.5 million clones, with 85% to 95% occurring once and the leading ten covering approximately 0.41%. The sample was naive CD4+ T cells from PBMCs. Subset reported: CD45RA+ positively selected. This TCR derives from a young man in good health. Some clones in this sample may be carry-over from other donors' samples. The rearrangement links TRBV27 to TRBJ2-7, with D maybe TRBD2 (6 bases). Written as DNA, the CDR3 is TGTGCCAGCAGTGCCCGGGAGAGCTCCTACGAGCAGTACTTC. This codes for CASSARESSYEQYF.